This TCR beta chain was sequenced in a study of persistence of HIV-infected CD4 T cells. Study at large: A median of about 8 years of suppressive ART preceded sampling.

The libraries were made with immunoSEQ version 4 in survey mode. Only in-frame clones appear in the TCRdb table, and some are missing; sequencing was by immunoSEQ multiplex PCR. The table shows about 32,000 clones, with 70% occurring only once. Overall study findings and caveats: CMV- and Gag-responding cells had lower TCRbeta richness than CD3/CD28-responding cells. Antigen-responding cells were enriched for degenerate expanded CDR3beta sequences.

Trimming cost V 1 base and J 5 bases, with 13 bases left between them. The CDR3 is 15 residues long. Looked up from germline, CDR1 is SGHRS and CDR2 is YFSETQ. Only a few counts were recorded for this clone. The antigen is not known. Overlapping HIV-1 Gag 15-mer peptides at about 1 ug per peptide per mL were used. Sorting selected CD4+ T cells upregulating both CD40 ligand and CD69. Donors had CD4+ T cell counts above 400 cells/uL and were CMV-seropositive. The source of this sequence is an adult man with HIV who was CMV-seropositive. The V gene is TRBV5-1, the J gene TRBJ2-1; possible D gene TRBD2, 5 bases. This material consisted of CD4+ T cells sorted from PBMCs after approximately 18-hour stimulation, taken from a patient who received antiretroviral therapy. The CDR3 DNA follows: TGCGCCAGCAGCTTGCGGGGTTCGGAAAACAATGAGCAGTTCTTC. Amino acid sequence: CASSLRGSENNEQFF. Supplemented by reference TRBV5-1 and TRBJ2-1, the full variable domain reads KAGVTQTPRYLIKTRGQQVTLSCSPISGHRSVSWYQQTPGQGLQFLFEYFSETQRNKGNFPGRFSGRQFSNSRSEMNVSTLELGDSALYLCASSLRGSENNEQFFGPGTRLTVL.